The present T cell receptor beta chain was sequenced within a study of T cell responses to AZD1222 COVID-19 vaccine. V shed 0 bases and J shed 1 base, with 7 bases lying between them. The CDR3 spans 15 residues. Germline V gives CDR1 LGHNA, CDR2 YSLEER. Measured with immunoSEQ multiplex PCR; TCRdb has only the in-frame clones, and not every one. Of around 210,000 clones in the sample, roughly 94% were seen once. The clonotype comes from an adult who received the MenACWY meningococcal vaccine as a control. This specimen consisted of peripheral blood, obtained 28 days after the second dose of the MenACWY control vaccine. The rearrangement links TRBV4-3 to TRBJ1-3, with no clear D. CDR3 amino acids: CASSQDWQSGNTIYF. The CDR3, as DNA: TGCGCCAGCAGCCAAGACTGGCAATCTGGAAACACCATATATTTT.